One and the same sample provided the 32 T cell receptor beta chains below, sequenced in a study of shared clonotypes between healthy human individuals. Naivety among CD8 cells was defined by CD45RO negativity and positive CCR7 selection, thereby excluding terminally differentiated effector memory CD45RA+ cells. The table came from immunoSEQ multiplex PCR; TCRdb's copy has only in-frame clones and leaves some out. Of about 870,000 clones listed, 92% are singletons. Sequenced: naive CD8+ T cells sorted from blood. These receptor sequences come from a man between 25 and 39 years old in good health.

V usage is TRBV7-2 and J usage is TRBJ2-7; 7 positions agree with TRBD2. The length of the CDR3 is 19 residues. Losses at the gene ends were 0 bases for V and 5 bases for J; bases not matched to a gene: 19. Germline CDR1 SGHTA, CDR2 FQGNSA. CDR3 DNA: TGTGCCAGCAGCTTAGCGGTCCGACCCGGGACTACCCGGCCGGACGAGCAGTACTTC. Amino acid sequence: CASSLAVRPGTTRPDEQYF.

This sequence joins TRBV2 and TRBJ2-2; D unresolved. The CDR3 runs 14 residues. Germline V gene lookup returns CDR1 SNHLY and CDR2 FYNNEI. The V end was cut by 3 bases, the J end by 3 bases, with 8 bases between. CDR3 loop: CASSDPGDTGELFF. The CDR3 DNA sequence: TGTGCCAGCAGTGACCCGGGCGACACCGGGGAGCTGTTTTTT.

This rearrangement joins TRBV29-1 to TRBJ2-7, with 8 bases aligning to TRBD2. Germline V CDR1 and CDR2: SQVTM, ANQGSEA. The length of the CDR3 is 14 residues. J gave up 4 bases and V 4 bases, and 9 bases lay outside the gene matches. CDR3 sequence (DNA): TGCAGCGTTGTTTATAGCGGGGCAGAGTACGAGCAGTACTTC. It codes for CSVVYSGAEYEQYF.

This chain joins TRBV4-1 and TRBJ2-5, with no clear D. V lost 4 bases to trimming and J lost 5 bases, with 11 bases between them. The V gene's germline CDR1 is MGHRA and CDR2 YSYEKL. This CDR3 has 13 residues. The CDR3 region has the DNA TGCGCCAGCAGCCTGGTGGTGGGGGAGACCCAGTACTTC. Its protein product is CASSLVVGETQYF.

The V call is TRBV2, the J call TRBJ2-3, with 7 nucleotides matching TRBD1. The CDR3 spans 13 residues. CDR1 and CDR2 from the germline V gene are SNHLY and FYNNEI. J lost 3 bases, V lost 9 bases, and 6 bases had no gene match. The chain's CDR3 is CASLGQSTDTQYF. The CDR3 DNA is TGTGCCAGTTTGGGACAGTCAACAGATACGCAGTATTTT.

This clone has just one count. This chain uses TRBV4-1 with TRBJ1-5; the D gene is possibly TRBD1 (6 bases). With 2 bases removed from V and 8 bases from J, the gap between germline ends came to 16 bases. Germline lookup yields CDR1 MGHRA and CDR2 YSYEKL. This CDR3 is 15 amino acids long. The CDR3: CASSQISGGREPQHF. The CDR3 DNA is TGCGCCAGCAGCCAAATATCTGGGGGGCGGGAGCCCCAGCATTTT.

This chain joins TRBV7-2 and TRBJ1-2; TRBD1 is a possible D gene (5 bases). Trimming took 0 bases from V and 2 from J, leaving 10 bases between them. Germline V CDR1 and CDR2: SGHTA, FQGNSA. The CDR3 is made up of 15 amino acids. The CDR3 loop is CASSLAPRENYGYTF. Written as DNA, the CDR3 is TGTGCCAGCAGCTTAGCGCCCAGGGAAAACTATGGCTACACCTTC.

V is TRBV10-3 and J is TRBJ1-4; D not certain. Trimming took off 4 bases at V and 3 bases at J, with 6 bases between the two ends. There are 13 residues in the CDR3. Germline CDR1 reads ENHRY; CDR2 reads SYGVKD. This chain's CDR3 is CAISAGSNEKLFF. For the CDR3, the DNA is TGTGCCATCAGTGCCGGATCTAATGAAAAACTGTTTTTT.

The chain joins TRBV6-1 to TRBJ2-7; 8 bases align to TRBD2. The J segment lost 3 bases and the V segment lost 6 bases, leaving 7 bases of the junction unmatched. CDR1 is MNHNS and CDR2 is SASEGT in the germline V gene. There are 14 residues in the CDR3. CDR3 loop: CASSQRGPFYEQYF. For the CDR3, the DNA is TGTGCCAGCAGCCAGCGGGGGCCGTTCTACGAGCAGTACTTC.

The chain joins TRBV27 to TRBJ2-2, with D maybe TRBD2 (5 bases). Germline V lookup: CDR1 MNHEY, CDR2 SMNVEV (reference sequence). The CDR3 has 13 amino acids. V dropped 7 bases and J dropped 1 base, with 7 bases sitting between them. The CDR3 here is CASTAGNTGELFF. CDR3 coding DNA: TGTGCCAGCACGGCGGGGAACACCGGGGAGCTGTTTTTT.

CDR3 nucleotide sequence: TGTGCCAGCAGCTTAGTATTAGCTGGGAGCTCCTACAATGAGCAGTTCTTC. It codes for CASSLVLAGSSYNEQFF. The rearrangement uses TRBV11-2 and TRBJ2-1; maybe TRBD2 (5 bases). Germline CDR1 is SGHAT and CDR2 is FQNNGV. CDR3 size: 17 residues. V lost 1 base and J 0 bases, leaving 13 bases between the germline ends.

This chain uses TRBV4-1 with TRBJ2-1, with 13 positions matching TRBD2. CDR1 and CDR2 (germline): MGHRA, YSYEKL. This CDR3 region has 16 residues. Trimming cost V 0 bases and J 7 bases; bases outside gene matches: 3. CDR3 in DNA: TGCGCCAGCAGCCAAGAAGGGACTAGCGGGATTAATGAGCAGTTCTTC. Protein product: CASSQEGTSGINEQFF.

The CDR3 protein is CASSEEDTWRGYTF. The CDR3 nucleotides are TGTGCCAGCAGTGAAGAAGACACTTGGAGAGGCTACACCTTC. V usage is TRBV6-1 and J usage is TRBJ1-2; D is unclear. From germline, CDR1 is MNHNS and CDR2 SASEGT. The CDR3 sequence is 14 residues long. Trimming took off 1 base at V and 8 bases at J, with 14 bases between the two ends.

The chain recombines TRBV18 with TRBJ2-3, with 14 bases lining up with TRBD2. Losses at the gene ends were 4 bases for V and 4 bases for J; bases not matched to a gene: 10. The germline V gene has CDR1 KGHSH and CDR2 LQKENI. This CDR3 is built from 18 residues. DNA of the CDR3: TGTGCCAGCTCACACCAAGGGACTAGCGGGAGTATCGCAGATACGCAGTATTTT. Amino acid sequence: CASSHQGTSGSIADTQYF.

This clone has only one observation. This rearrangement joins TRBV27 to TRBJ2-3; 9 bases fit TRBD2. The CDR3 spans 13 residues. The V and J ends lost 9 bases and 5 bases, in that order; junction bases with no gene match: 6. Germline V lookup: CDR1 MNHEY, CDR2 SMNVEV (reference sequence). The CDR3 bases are TGTGCCAGTAAAGCGGGAGGAATAGATACGCAGTATTTT. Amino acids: CASKAGGIDTQYF.

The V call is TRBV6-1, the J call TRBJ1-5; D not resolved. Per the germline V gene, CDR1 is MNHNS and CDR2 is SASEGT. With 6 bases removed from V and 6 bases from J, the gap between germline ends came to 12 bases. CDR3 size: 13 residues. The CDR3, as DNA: TGTGCCAGCAGCCTGGAAGGTTTTCAGCCCCAGCATTTT. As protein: CASSLEGFQPQHF.

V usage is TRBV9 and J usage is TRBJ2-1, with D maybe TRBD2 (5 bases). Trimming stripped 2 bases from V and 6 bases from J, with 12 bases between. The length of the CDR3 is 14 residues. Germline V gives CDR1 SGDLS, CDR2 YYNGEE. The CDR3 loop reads CASSVFSAGNEQFF. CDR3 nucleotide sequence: TGTGCCAGCAGCGTCTTCAGCGCGGGCAATGAGCAGTTCTTC. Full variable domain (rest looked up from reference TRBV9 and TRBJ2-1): DSGVTQTPKHLITATGQRVTLRCSPRSGDLSVYWYQQSLDQGLQFLIQYYNGEERAKGNILERFSAQQFPDLHSELNLSSLELGDSALYFCASSVFSAGNEQFFGPGTRLTVL.

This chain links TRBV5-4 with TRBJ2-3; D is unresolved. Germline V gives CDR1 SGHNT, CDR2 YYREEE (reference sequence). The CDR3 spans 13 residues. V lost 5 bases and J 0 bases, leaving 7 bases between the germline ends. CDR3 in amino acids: CASSLPSTDTQYF. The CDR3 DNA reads TGTGCCAGCAGTCTCCCTAGCACAGATACGCAGTATTTT.

DNA for the CDR3: TGTGCCAGCAACCCGGACAGGGGTGGAACTGAAGCTTTCTTT. Translated, it gives CASNPDRGGTEAFF. The chain carries TRBV7-6 and TRBJ1-1; 9 bases fit TRBD1. V lost 7 bases to trimming and J lost 5 bases; unmatched junction nucleotides: 8. Germline CDR1 reads SGHVS; CDR2 reads FNYEAQ. CDR3 size: 14 residues.

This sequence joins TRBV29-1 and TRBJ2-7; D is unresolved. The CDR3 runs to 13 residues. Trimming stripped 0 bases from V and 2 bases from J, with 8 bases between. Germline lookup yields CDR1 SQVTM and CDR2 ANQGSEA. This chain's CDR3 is CSVEDLSTYEQYF. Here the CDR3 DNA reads TGCAGCGTTGAAGACTTGTCTACCTACGAGCAGTACTTC.

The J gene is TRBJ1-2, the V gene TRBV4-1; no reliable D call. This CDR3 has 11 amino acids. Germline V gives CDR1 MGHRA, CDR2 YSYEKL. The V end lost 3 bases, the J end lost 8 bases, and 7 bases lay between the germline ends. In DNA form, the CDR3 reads TGCGCCAGCAGCCACCTCGGGGGCTACACCTTC. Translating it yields CASSHLGGYTF.

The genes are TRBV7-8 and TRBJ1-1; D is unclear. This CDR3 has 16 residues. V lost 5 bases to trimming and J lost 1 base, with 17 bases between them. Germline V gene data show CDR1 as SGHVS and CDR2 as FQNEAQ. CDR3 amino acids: CASSRGRPSGNTEAFF. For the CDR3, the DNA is TGTGCCAGCAGCCGTGGACGCCCCTCAGGGAACACTGAAGCTTTCTTT.

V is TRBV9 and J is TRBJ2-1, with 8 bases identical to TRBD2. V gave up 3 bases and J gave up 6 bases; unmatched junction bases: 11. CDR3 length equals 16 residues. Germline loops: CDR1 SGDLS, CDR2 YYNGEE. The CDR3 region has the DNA TGTGCCAGCAGCGCACGCTTTAGCGGGAACCCCAATGAGCAGTTCTTC. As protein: CASSARFSGNPNEQFF.

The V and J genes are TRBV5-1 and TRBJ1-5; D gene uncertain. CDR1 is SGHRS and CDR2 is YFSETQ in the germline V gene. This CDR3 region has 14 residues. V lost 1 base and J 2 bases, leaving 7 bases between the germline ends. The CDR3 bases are TGCGCCAGCAGCTTGTCGTTAGGCAATCAGCCCCAGCATTTT. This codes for CASSLSLGNQPQHF.

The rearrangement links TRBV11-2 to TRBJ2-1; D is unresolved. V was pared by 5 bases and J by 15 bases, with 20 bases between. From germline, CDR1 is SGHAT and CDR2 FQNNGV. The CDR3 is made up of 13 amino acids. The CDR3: CASSPTNGPRTFF. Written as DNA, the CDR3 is TGTGCCAGCAGCCCTACGAATGGGCCCCGAACGTTCTTC.

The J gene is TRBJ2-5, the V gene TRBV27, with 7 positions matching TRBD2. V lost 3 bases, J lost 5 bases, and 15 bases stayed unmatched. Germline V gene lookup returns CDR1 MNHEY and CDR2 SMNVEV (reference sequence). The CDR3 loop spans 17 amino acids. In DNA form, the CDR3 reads TGTGCCAGCAGTTTTATTCCCCCAGCGGGATTCCACGAGACCCAGTACTTC. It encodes CASSFIPPAGFHETQYF.

The CDR3 region is CASSAGSGANVLTF. Written as DNA, the CDR3 is TGTGCCAGCAGTGCGGGATCTGGGGCCAACGTCCTGACTTTC. The chain is built from TRBV2 and TRBJ2-6; perhaps TRBD2 as D (5 bases). The CDR3 is 14 residues long. Germline V CDR1 and CDR2: SNHLY, FYNNEI. V was pared by 4 bases and J by 1 base, with 5 bases between. Together with reference TRBV2 and TRBJ2-6, the CDR3 gives the full variable domain: EPEVTQTPSHQVTQMGQEVILRCVPISNHLYFYWYRQILGQKVEFLVSFYNNEISEKSEIFDDQFSVERPDGSNFTLKIRSTKLEDSAMYFCASSAGSGANVLTFGAGSRLTVL.

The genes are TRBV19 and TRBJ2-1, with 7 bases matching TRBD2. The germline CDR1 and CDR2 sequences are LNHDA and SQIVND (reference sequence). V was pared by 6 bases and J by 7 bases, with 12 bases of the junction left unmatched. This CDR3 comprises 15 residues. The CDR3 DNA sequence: TGTGCCAGTAGCACGGCCGGACTAGAATTGAATGAGCAGTTCTTC. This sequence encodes CASSTAGLELNEQFF.

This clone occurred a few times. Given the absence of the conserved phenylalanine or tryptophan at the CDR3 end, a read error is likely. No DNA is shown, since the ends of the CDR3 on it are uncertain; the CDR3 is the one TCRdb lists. CDR3 loop: CASSIIRR. The rearrangement uses TRBV7-9 and TRBJ1-5. Germline lookup yields CDR1 SEHNR and CDR2 FQNEAQ (reference sequence). The CDR3 region is 8 residues in length, termini included.

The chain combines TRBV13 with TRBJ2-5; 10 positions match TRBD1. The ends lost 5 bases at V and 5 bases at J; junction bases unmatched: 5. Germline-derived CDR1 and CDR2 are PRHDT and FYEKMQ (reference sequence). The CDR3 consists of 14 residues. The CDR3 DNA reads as TGTGCCAGCAGCCAAAGGACAGGGGGGGAGACCCAGTACTTC. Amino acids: CASSQRTGGETQYF.

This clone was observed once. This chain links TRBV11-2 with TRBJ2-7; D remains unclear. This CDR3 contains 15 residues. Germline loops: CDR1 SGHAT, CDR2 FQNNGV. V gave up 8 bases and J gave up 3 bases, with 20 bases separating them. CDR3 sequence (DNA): TGTGCCAGCTGCCCTATCACCATGTCGGGCTACGAGCAGTACTTC. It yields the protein CASCPITMSGYEQYF. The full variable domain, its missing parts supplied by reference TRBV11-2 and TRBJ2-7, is EAGVAQSPRYKIIEKRQSVAFWCNPISGHATLYWYQQILGQGPKLLIQFQNNGVVDDSQLPKDRFSAERLKGVDSTLKIQPAKLEDSAVYLCASCPITMSGYEQYFGPGTRLTVT.

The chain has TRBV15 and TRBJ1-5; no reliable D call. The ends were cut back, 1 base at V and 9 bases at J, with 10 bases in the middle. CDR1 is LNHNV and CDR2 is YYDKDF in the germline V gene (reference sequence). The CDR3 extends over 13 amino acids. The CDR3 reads CATSRALLRPQHF. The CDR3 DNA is TGTGCCACCAGCAGAGCGTTGTTGCGGCCCCAGCATTTT.